This section outlines one T cell receptor beta chain sequence together with its context. There is no known antigen for this receptor. There are no base qualities to consult, and no much larger clone falls within one base. The sample belongs to a study of blood T cell repertoires in COVID-19 (dated by TCRdb to the early 2020s). Broadly, across the study: Samples from collaborators originated in the United States, Italy and Spain and spanned both the acute and convalescent phases of COVID-19. Samples came from the ongoing ImmuneRACE study (first 160 participants) plus 1,254 subjects from 6 global collaborators. Where available, HLA class I and class II types were obtained from metadata supplied by the sample provider rather than from assay-based typing. The material from the prospective study consisted of cDNA or gDNA derived from T cells, B-cell-depleted T cells, or PBMCs. A de-identified subject ID, COVID-19 status, age in years and sex were almost always included in the sample metadata. A freely available public database, intended as a resource for researchers studying the immune response to SARS-CoV-2, is where the repertoires were released. Deeply sampled blood TCRbeta repertoires from subjects exposed to, actively infected with, or recovered from COVID-19 were included in the dataset. Study-wide conclusions, independent of this receptor: The quantity of clinical and demographic metadata differed by source and by participant and was supplied without curation.

The germline V gene specifies KGHSH as CDR1 and LQKENI as CDR2. V and J are truncated by 6 bases and 6 bases respectively, leaving an intervening sequence of 24 bases. The CDR3 spans 17 residues, from the cysteine through the phenylalanine. Here the CDR3 DNA is all that survives: 51 bases in frame from base 1. TCRbeta CDR3 regions were amplified from genomic DNA by means of the immunoSEQ Assay, a bias-controlled multiplex PCR. The original methods were these. Nucleated cell counts per sample were estimated from amplification of reference gene primers within the assay. To quantify the absolute abundance of each unique TCRbeta CDR3 rearrangement, sequence reads were collapsed and filtered. Productive Simpson clonality was computed per sample as the square root of Simpson's diversity index over productive rearrangements. Here the immuneACCESS table is served through TCRdb, limited to in-frame sequences with V and J called. Missing clones are a known gap in these copies; in checked studies unresolved V genes cover under half, and the rest lacks a known reason. The V and J calls and clone size are taken from that table; D and trimming were inferred from the DNA. The sample profile shows nearly 45,000 clones; about 85% of them were found once. About 31% of the sample rests with the top ten.

The collaborating institutions used their own protocols to collect whole blood in K2EDTA tubes. For TCRbeta analysis, collaborators shipped samples as frozen whole blood, isolated PBMCs, or DNA extracted from either of those sample types. This clonotype originated in a woman of 80 years or more with acute or convalescent COVID-19. Material for sequencing was peripheral blood. The chain uses TRBV18 and TRBJ1-5, with TRBD1 as a weak D call on 5 bases. The DNA sequence follows: TGTGCCAGCTCCTCTTCCGGGGGTACGCTGAGTCGTCAGCCCCAGCATTTT. It specifies CASSSSGGTLSRQPQHF.